These T cell receptor beta chains were read from a single sample in a study of OX40 agonist ivuxolimab in advanced cancers. Sequencing was performed with immunoSEQ multiplex PCR; in TCRdb, only in-frame clones are kept and a portion is missing. The sample has about 45,000 clones, roughly nine tenths seen once. The sample in question was CD4+ or CD8+ T cells sorted from blood, obtained in a trial of the OX40 agonist ivuxolimab. Receptors originate from an adult with an advanced solid tumor such as melanoma, head and neck, liver or kidney cancer. Both conserved end residues are part of each CDR3. D genes are given only for firm matches. Not all rows give a size; the values are once, few, many and, for expanded clones, a class.

TRBV7-9,.,TRBJ2-4,.,CASSLLNAKNIQYF,TGTGCCAGCAGCCTCTTAAATGCCAAAAACATTCAGTACTTC
TRBV5-4,.,TRBJ1-1,.,CASSLKATAEAFF,TGTGCCAGCAGCTTGAAAGCGACAGCTGAAGCTTTCTTT
TRBV27,.,TRBJ2-3,once,CASSLRGYSTDTQYF,TGTGCCAGCAGTTTACGCGGTTATAGCACAGATACGCAGTATTTT
TRBV2,.,TRBJ2-1,.,CASSTGTSYNEQFF,TGTGCCAGCAGTACGGGAACCTCCTACAATGAGCAGTTCTTC
TRBV19,TRBD2,TRBJ2-1,.,CASSIGGGNEQFF,TGTGCCAGTAGTATAGGGGGGGGCAATGAGCAGTTCTTC
TRBV9,TRBD1,TRBJ1-1,once,CASSVGTGMRGTEAFF,TGTGCCAGCAGCGTCGGGACAGGGATGAGGGGGACTGAAGCTTTCTTT
TRBV6-5,TRBD2,TRBJ2-7,.,CASTAGGSFILYF,TGTGCCAGCACGGCGGGAGGTTCGTTTATTCTGTACTTC
TRBV28,TRBD2,TRBJ2-7,once,CASTGGNDEQYF,TGTGCCAGCACGGGGGGGAACGACGAGCAGTACTTC
TRBV19,.,TRBJ1-1,.,CASSIDLESNTEAFF,TGTGCCAGTAGTATAGATCTGGAGAGTAACACTGAAGCTTTCTTT
TRBV11-2,TRBD2,TRBJ2-7,.,CASSTTSGRYYEQYF,TGTGCCAGCAGCACCACTAGCGGAAGATACTACGAGCAGTACTTC
TRBV27,TRBD1,TRBJ1-6,.,CASGTGTYNSPLHF,TGTGCCAGCGGGACAGGTACCTATAATTCACCCCTCCACTTT
TRBV27,.,TRBJ2-5,once,CASSLGQGDTQYF,TGTGCCAGCAGTTTAGGGCAGGGCGACACCCAGTACTTC
TRBV29-1,TRBD1,TRBJ1-4,.,CSGRTGVEEKLFF,TGCAGCGGAAGGACAGGGGTTGAGGAAAAACTGTTTTTT
TRBV6-6,.,TRBJ1-3,.,CASRATVDSGNTIYF,TGTGCCAGCAGGGCAACGGTTGACTCTGGAAACACCATATATTTT
TRBV21-1,.,TRBJ2-7,.,CASSRKGRGRESYEQYF,TGTGCCAGCAGCCGCAAAGGGAGGGGCAGGGAATCCTACGAGCAGTACTTC
TRBV2,.,TRBJ2-7,once,CASSGGRVSYEQYF,TGTGCCAGCAGTGGGGGACGGGTCTCCTACGAGCAGTACTTC
TRBV19,.,TRBJ2-7,.,CASSMDGSSYEQYF,TGTGCCAGTAGCATGGACGGAAGCTCCTACGAGCAGTACTTC
TRBV10-1,.,TRBJ2-2,.,CASSVGQQNTGELFF,TGCGCCAGCAGCGTTGGACAGCAGAACACCGGGGAGCTGTTTTTT
TRBV5-4,TRBD1,TRBJ1-1,.,CASLDRGMNTEAFF,TGTGCCAGTTTGGACAGGGGAATGAACACTGAAGCTTTCTTT
TRBV2,.,TRBJ2-7,.,CASTGRVYEQYF,TGTGCCAGCACTGGCAGAGTTTACGAGCAGTACTTC
TRBV7-9,TRBD2,TRBJ2-1,.,CASGDLGLAGWGEQFF,TGTGCCAGCGGCGACCTCGGACTAGCGGGATGGGGTGAGCAGTTCTTC
TRBV4-1,TRBD2,TRBJ2-5,.,CASSQRPAGETQYF,TGCGCCAGCAGCCAGCGTCCAGCGGGGGAGACCCAGTACTTC